The TCR beta chain described here comes from a study of shared clonotypes between healthy human individuals. Study conclusions and caveats: A handful of donors showed sharing of 4.5% to 5% of naive CD4 clonotypes. Compared with memory subsets, naive subsets generally had larger estimated richness.

It was CD45RO-negative cells, positively selected for CCR7, that made up naive CD8 cells, with terminally differentiated effector memory CD45RA+ cells excluded. Germline V gene data show CDR1 as SGHRS and CDR2 as YFSETQ. V was pared by 2 bases and J by 3 bases, with 6 bases of the junction left unmatched. This CDR3 is 16 amino acids long. Genomic DNA from each subset was divided evenly over several immunoSEQ plates. In the source study's methods: Owing to the provision of junction-only sequences devoid of quality scores by immunoSEQ, filtering differed. Measured with immunoSEQ multiplex PCR; TCRdb has only the in-frame clones, and not every one. V, J and clone size are taken as reported in that table, and D and trimming were inferred from the DNA itself. The table lists fewer than 700,000 clones, roughly 95% of them singletons, with around 0.11% in the top ten. This clone came up once. Its specificity is unknown.

This chain joins TRBV5-1 and TRBJ2-1; 9 bases are a match to TRBD2. Sequencing input: naive CD8+ T cells sorted from blood. The receptor was derived from a woman between 25 and 40 years old in good health. CDR3 DNA: TGCGCCAGCAGCTTCGTAGCGGGAGATTACTACAATGAGCAGTTCTTC. It is translated as CASSFVAGDYYNEQFF.